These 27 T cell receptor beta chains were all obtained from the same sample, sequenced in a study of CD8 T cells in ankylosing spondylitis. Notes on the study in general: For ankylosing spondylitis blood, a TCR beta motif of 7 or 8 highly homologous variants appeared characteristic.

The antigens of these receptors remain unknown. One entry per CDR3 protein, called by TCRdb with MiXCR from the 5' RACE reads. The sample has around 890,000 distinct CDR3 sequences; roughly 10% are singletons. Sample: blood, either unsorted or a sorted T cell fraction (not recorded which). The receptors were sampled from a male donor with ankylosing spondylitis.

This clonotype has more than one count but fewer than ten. CDR3 in amino acids: CASSLPIRWEQYF. CDR3 sequence (DNA): TGTGCCAGCAGTTTGCCCATCAGGTGGGAGCAGTACTTC. J is TRBJ2-7 and V is TRBV28; no clear D gene. CDR1 and CDR2 (germline): MDHEN, SYDVKM. This CDR3 has 13 residues. V lost 3 bases, J lost 7 bases, and 13 bases lay in between. Full variable domain (missing parts from reference TRBV28 and TRBJ2-7): DVKVTQSSRYLVKRTGEKVFLECVQDMDHENMFWYRQDPGLGLRLIYFSYDVKMKEKGDIPEGYSVSREKKERFSLILESASTNQTSMYLCASSLPIRWEQYFGPGTRLTVT.

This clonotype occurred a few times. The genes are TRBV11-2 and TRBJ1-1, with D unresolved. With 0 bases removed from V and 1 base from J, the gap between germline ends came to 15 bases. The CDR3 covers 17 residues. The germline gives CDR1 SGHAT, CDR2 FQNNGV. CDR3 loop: CASSLDQFAISNTEAFF. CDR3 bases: TGTGCCAGCAGCTTAGACCAGTTTGCGATTTCGAACACTGAAGCTTTCTTT.

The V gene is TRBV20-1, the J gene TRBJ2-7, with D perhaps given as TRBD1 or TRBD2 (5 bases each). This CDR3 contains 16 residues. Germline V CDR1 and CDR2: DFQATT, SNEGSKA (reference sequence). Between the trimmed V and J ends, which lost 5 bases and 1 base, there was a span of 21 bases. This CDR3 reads CSAPIGAGSVSYEQYF. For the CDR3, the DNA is TGCAGTGCTCCAATCGGGGCGGGTTCTGTTTCCTACGAGCAGTACTTC.

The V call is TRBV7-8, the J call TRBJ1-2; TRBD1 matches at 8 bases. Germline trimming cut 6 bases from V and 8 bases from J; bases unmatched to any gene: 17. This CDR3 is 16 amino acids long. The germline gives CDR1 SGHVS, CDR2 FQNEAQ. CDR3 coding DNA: TGTGCCAGCAGGTTCGGAGCCCCCGGGACAGGTTACGGCTACACCTTC. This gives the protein CASRFGAPGTGYGYTF. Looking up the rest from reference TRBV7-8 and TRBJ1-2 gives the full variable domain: GAGVSQSPRYKVAKRGQDVALRCDPISGHVSLFWYQQALGQGPEFLTYFQNEAQLDKSGLPSDRFFAERPEGSVSTLKIQRTQQEDSAVYLCASRFGAPGTGYGYTFGSGTRLTVV.

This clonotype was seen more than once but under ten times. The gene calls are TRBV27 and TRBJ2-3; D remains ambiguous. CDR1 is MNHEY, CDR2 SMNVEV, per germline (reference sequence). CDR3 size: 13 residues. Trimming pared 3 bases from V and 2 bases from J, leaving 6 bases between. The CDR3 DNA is TGTGCCAGCAGTTTTTTGGCCACAGATACGCAGTATTTT. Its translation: CASSFLATDTQYF.

The CDR3 loop reads CASRPRLGANEQFF. The CDR3 nucleotides are TGTGCCAGCAGACCAAGACTGGGGGCGAATGAGCAGTTCTTC. This chain joins TRBV12-3 or TRBV12-4 and TRBJ2-1, with D possibly TRBD1 on 6 matching bases. Deletions cut 6 bases from V and 7 bases from J, with 16 bases between. The CDR3 has 14 residues.

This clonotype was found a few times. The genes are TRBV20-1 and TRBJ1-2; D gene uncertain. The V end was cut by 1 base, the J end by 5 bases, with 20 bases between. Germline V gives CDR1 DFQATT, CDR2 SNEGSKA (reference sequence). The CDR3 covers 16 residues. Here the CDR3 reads CSARVSSWYQDYGYTF. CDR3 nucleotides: TGCAGTGCTAGAGTCAGTTCCTGGTACCAAGATTATGGCTACACCTTC.

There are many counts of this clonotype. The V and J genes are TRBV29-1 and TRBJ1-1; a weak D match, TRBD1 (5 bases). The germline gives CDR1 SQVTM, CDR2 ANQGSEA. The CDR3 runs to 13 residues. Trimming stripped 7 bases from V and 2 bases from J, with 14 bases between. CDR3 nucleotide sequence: TGCAGCGGACAGCGGAGGATCAACACTGAAGCTTTCTTT. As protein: CSGQRRINTEAFF.

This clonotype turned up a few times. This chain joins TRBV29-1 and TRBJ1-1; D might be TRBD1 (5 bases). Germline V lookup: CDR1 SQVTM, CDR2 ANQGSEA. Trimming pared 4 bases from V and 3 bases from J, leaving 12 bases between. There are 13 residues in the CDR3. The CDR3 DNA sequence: TGCAGCGTTGTCCGGGACGGGTACACTGAAGCTTTCTTT. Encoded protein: CSVVRDGYTEAFF.

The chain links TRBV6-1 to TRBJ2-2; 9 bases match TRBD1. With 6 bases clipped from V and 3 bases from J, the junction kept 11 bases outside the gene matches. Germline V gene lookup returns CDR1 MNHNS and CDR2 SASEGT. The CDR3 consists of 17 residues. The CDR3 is CASRGRAGTGYTGELFF. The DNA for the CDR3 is TGTGCCAGCAGGGGTAGAGCCGGGACAGGGTACACCGGGGAGCTGTTTTTT.

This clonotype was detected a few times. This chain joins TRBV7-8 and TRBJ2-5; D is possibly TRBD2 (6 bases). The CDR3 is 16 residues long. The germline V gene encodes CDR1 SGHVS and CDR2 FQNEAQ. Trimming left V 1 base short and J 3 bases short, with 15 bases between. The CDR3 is CASSLGLGRGEETQYF. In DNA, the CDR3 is TGTGCCAGCAGCTTAGGCCTTGGGCGGGGAGAAGAGACCCAGTACTTC.

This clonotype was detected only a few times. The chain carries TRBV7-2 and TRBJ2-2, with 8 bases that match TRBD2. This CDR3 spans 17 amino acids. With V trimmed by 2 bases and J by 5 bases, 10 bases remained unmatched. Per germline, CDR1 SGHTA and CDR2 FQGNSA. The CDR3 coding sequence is TGTGCCAGCAGCTTAAAGCGGGAGAATGTGCAGACCGGGGAGCTGTTTTTT. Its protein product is CASSLKRENVQTGELFF.

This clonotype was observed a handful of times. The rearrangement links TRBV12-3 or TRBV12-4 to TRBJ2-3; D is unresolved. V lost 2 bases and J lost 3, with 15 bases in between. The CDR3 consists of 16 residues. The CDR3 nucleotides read TGTGCCAGCAGTTTAAGCCCCGCCAGCCGGACAGATACGCAGTATTTT. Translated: CASSLSPASRTDTQYF.

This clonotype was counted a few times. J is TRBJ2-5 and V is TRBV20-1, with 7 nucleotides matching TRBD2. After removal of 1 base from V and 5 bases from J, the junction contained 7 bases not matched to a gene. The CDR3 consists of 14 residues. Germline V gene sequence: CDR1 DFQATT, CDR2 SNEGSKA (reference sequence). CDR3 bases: TGCAGTGCTAGAGGTGGTACTAGCGCGGAGACCCAGTACTTC. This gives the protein CSARGGTSAETQYF.

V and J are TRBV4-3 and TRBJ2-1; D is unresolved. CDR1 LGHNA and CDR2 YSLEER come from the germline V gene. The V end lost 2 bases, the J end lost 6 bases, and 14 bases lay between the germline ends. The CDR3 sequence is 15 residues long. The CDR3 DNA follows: TGCGCCAGCAGCCAACTAACGGGCACCCCCAATGAGCAGTTCTTC. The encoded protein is CASSQLTGTPNEQFF.

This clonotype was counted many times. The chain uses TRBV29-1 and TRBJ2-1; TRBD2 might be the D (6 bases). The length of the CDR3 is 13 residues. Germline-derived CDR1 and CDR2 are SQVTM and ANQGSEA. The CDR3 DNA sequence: TGCAGTTCAGGCACTAGCCGCTACAATGAGCAGTTCTTC. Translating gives CSSGTSRYNEQFF.

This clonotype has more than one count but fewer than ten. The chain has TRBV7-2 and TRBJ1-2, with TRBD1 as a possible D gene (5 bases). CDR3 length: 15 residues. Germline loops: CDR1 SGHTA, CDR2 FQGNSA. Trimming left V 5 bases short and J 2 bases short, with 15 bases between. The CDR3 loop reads CASSPQRQPNYGYTF. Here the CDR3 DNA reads TGTGCCAGCAGCCCCCAGCGACAGCCCAACTATGGCTACACCTTC.

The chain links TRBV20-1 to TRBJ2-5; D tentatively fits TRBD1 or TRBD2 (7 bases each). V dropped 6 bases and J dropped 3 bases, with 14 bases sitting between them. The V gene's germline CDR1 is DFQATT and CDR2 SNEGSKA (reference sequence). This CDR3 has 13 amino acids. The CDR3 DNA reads TGCAGTGCCTTATCAGGGGGGGAAGAGACCCAGTACTTC. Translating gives CSALSGGEETQYF.

CDR3 in amino acids: CASSESPGQNNYGYTF. The DNA for the CDR3 is TGTGCCAGCAGTGAATCACCGGGACAGAATAACTATGGCTACACCTTC. The chain recombines TRBV25-1 with TRBJ1-2; TRBD1 agrees at 7 bases. The ends lost 1 base at V and 1 base at J; junction bases unmatched: 6. CDR1 is MGHDK, CDR2 SYGVNS, per germline. This CDR3 region has 16 residues.

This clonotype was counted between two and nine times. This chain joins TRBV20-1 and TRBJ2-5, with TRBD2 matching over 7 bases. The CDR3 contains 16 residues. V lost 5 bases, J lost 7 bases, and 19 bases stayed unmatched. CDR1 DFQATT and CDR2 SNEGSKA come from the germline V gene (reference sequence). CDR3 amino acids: CSAPPVGERGVGTQYF. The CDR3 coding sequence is TGCAGTGCTCCCCCCGTAGGAGAGCGGGGAGTCGGGACCCAGTACTTC.

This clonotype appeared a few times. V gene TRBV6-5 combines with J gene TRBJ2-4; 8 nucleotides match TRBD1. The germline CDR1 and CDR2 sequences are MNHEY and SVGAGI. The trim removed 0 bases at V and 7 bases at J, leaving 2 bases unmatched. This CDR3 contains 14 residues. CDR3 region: CASSYSQGANIQYF. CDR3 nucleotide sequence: TGTGCCAGCAGTTACTCGCAGGGGGCTAACATTCAGTACTTC.

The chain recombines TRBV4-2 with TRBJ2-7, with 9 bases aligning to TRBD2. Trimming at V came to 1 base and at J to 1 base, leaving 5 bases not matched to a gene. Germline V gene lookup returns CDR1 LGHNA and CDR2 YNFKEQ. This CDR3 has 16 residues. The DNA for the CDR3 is TGTGCCAGCAGCCAAGTGACTAGCGGCGTTTCCTACGAGCAGTACGTC. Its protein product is CASSQVTSGVSYEQYV.

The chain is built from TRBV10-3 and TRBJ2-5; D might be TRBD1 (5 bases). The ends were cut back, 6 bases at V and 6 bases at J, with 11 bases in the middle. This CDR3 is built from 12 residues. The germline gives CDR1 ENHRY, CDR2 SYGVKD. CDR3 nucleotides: TGTGCCATCAGAGCAGGACAAAAGACCCAGTACTTC. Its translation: CAIRAGQKTQYF.

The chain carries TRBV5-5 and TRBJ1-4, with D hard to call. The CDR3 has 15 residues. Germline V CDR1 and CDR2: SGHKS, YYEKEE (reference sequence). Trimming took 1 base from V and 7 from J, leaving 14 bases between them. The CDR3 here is CASSLMGGFGEKLFF. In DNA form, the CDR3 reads TGTGCCAGCAGCTTGATGGGAGGGTTCGGTGAAAAACTGTTTTTT.

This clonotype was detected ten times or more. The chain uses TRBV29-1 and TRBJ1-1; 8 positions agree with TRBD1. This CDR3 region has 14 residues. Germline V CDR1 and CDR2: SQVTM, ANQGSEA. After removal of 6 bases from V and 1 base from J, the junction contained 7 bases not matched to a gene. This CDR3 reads CSVTDRAPNTEAFF. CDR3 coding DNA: TGCAGCGTAACGGACAGGGCCCCGAACACTGAAGCTTTCTTT.

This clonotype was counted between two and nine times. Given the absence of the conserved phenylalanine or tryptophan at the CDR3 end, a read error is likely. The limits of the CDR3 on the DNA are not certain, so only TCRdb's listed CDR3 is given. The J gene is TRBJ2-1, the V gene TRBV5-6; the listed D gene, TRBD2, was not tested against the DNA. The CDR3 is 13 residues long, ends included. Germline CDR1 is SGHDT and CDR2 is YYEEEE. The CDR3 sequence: CASSLAVLAGAVS.

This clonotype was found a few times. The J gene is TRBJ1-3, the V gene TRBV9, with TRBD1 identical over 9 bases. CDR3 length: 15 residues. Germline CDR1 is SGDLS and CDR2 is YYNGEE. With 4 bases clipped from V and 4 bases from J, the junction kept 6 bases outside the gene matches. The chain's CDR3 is CASSPTGGTGNTIYF. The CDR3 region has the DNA TGTGCCAGCAGCCCTACAGGGGGCACCGGAAACACCATATATTTT.